This TCR beta chain was profiled in a study of T cells after yellow fever vaccination (dated by TCRdb to about 2019). Describing the broader study: The SMART-Seq v4 Ultra Low Input RNA kit was used to prepare libraries from fractions with low cell numbers. Bulk TCR alpha and beta repertoires were sequenced longitudinally to track T-cell clones before and after primary and booster YFV17D yellow fever vaccination. Two healthy male donors, one aged 18 to 29 and one aged 30 to 39 years, were included in the cohort. Blood was drawn at multiple timepoints before and after primary and secondary immunization, with bulk PBMC replicates and cell subsets isolated.

Measured from the cysteine to the phenylalanine, the CDR3 is 15 residues long. The read is trimmed to its CDR3 DNA, 45 bases read in frame from base 1. Based on the germline V gene, the CDR1 and CDR2 sequences are MDHEN and SYDVKM. V loses 11 bases, J loses 5 bases, and the germline ends lie 23 bases apart. Regarding this clonotype: Its binding antigen is unknown. No base qualities exist here, and no much larger clone lies one base off it.

Sequencing relied on an Illumina NovaSeq 6000. TCR cDNA was made using 5'RACE template switching, a step that added a universal primer site and unique molecular identifiers. cDNA synthesis was primed from both the TCR alpha and TCR beta constant segments. Libraries were amplified in two PCR steps, with sample barcodes and sequencing adapters added in the second step. Libraries were sequenced on Illumina HiSeq 2500 (2x100 bp) or NovaSeq (2x150 bp). On the authors' methods: Demultiplexing of reads and collapsing into UMI consensus sequences were performed with MIGEC, and V(D)J alignment was carried out with MiXCR. Vaccine-responding clonotypes were defined with edgeR using replicate PBMC samples, requiring FDR below 0.01 and a log2 fold change above 5 up to day 15. Bulk clonotypes were assigned CD4 or CD8 identity according to which sequenced CD4 or CD8 repertoire held them at higher abundance. TCRdb reanalyzed the raw reads on its own, using fastp at Q25 for trimming and MiXCR for clone calling, and kept in-frame beta chains. Each record represents a unique CDR3 protein, reported with the most common genes and DNA among its rows. V and J calls and clone size were set by TCRdb, not the authors. This sample comprises some 320,000 distinct CDR3 sequences, around 10% of them detected only once. Approximately 3.3% of the sample is held by the ten biggest clonotypes.

The sample's treatment or condition label, in plain terms: live attenuated yellow fever vaccine strain. A standard Ficoll-Paque protocol was used to isolate PBMCs from peripheral blood. Dynabeads CD4 and CD8 positive selection kits were used to isolate CD4 and CD8 T-cell fractions. RNA was extracted with TriZol from bulk PBMCs, CD4 and CD8 fractions, and dextramer-positive and dextramer-negative fractions. Study-wide conclusions, independent of this receptor: Because abundant contaminating clonotypes from the bulk population could be contained in FACS-sorted repertoires, computational filtering was required. Compared with the primary T-cell response, the secondary T-cell response was weaker but faster, peaking on day 5 rather than day 15. After the booster, most of the clones that had expanded following primary vaccination were detected again (approximately 96% of CD4 and 85% to 90% of CD8), which suggests that memory was broadly maintained. Only a couple of donors were included in the study, so the extent to which the findings can be generalized is limited. A small fraction of clonotypes appeared in both the CD4 and CD8 compartments, likely as a result of convergent recombination.

This sample comprised CD4+ T cells sorted from PBMCs, obtained 45 days after the yellow fever booster vaccination. The chain employs TRBV28 and TRBJ2-3; the D gene is perhaps TRBD1 or TRBD2, as each covers 6 bases. The sequence derives from a man younger than 30 who received the YFV17D yellow fever vaccine. CDR3 reads: CAGQKGGRGGDTQYF. DNA sequence: TGTGCCGGCCAAAAGGGGGGAAGGGGTGGAGATACGCAGTATTTT.